The clone carrying this TCR beta chain was seen a handful of times. This record belongs to a study of blood T cell repertoires in COVID-19. Across the whole study: There were acute and convalescent COVID-19 samples, and they came from the United States, Italy and Spain.

Those enrolled in Seattle joined during active infection and were followed longitudinally afterward. Measured with immunoSEQ multiplex PCR; TCRdb has only the in-frame clones, and not every one. Of hundreds of thousands of clones in the sample, 80% to 90% were seen once. CDR3 length equals 14 residues. The germline gives CDR1 LNHNV, CDR2 YYDKDF (reference sequence). V was shortened by 3 bases and J by 9 bases, with 15 bases between the two germline ends. The sequencing input was peripheral blood. The TCR originated in a woman between 65 and 79 years old with COVID-19, enrolled during active disease. V and J are TRBV15 and TRBJ1-5; no reliable D call. CDR3 amino acids: CATSSLGLDLPQHF. CDR3 sequence (DNA): TGTGCCACCAGCAGCCTAGGCTTAGATCTGCCCCAGCATTTT.